Shown below are 3 T cell receptor beta chains from a single sample sequenced in a study of CD8+ T cells in alopecia areata. Following RNA extraction, reverse transcription yielded cDNA that acted as the sequencing template. Method: immunoSEQ multiplex PCR; TCRdb's copy keeps in-frame clones and lacks some. The sample has more than 150,000 clones; around 60% are singletons. Sequenced material: CD4+ T cells sorted from blood, taken at week 0. The receptor source for this set is a human donor with alopecia areata.

The V gene is TRBV2, the J gene TRBJ2-1; TRBD1 might be the D (5 bases). Germline values: CDR1 SNHLY, CDR2 FYNNEI. Trimming pared 4 bases from V and 3 bases from J, leaving 7 bases between. The CDR3 covers 13 residues. Written as DNA, the CDR3 is TGTGCCAGCAGTGGGACATACTACAATGAGCAGTTCTTC. This codes for CASSGTYYNEQFF.

This chain connects TRBV30 to TRBJ1-4; TRBD1 might be the D (6 bases). The germline V gene has CDR1 GTSNPN and CDR2 SVGIG (reference sequence). The germline V and J ends were trimmed by 3 bases and 8 bases, with 25 bases remaining between them. The CDR3 is 17 residues long. The CDR3 bases are TGTGCCTGGAGCGGCCCAGCGGTCGGGGGCTATAACGAAAAACTGTTTTTT. It is translated as CAWSGPAVGGYNEKLFF.

The chain links TRBV6-1 to TRBJ1-2; no clear D. The germline V gene has CDR1 MNHNS and CDR2 SASEGT. The CDR3 runs 13 residues. Between the trimmed V and J ends, which lost 2 bases and 8 bases, there was a span of 12 bases. The chain's CDR3 is CASSESQLSGYTF. Here the CDR3 DNA reads TGTGCCAGCAGTGAAAGCCAGCTCAGCGGCTACACCTTC.